This T cell receptor beta chain was found in a study of identical twins. As regards this clonotype: Its cognate antigen is unknown.

Study-level points and caveats: Excess twin sharing in beta out-of-frame sequences was weaker. Alpha sequences out of frame and shared by twins had excess low generation probability.

Only healthy Caucasians were enrolled as donors. Template switching created a universal primer site, and the cDNA included unique molecular identifiers. TCRdb independently ran MiXCR on the 5' RACE reads; one entry per CDR3 protein. The sample has around 370,000 distinct CDR3 sequences; about 10% are singletons. Germline V CDR1 and CDR2: KGHDR, SFDVKD. The CDR3 spans 8 residues. The receptor was derived from a woman between 50 and 59 years old in good health. This chain connects TRBV24-1 to TRBJ2-7; D unresolved. The material sequenced was naive T cells sorted from blood. The CDR3 DNA reads as TGTGCCACCAAGGTGGGGTTCGTC. This sequence encodes CATKVGFV.